This T cell receptor (beta chain) is drawn from a study of T cells in Graves' hyperthyroidism and ophthalmopathy. Study-wide findings and caveats: Expanded thyroid clonotypes (above 0.001) were mostly also found in blood. With a median lead of 6.5 months before onset, the model predicted ophthalmopathy.

Researchers took RNA transcripts and amplified the TCR beta CDR3 regions from them. HTBI primers drove first-round RT-PCR of the TCR CDR3. Using its own MiXCR run on the multiplex PCR reads, TCRdb lists one record per CDR3 protein. Among 300,000 to 500,000 distinct CDR3 sequences, around 14% were seen once, and the ten largest hold 30% to 35%. This clonotype was seen more than once but under ten times. Its antigen is as yet unknown. This TCR derives from a woman in her twenties or thirties with Graves' hyperthyroidism. The sample taken for sequencing was blood.

Here the CDR3 reads CASSHGPDNEQFF. The CDR3 DNA reads TGTGCCAGCAGCCACGGCCCAGACAATGAGCAGTTCTTC. This sequence joins TRBV7-9 and TRBJ2-1; D gene unclear. This CDR3 spans 13 amino acids. CDR1 is SEHNR, CDR2 FQNEAQ, per germline (reference sequence). V was shortened by 5 bases and J by 5 bases, with 10 bases between the two germline ends. The variable domain in full, completed from reference TRBV7-9 and TRBJ2-1, reads DTGVSQNPRHKITKRGQNVTFRCDPISEHNRLYWYRQTLGQGPEFLTYFQNEAQLEKSRLLSDRFSAERPKGSFSTLEIQRTEQGDSAMYLCASSHGPDNEQFFGPGTRLTVL.